The sequence of this T cell receptor beta chain was determined in a study of control samples from healthy donors and cancer patients. Sequencing used immunoSEQ multiplex PCR; TCRdb keeps in-frame clones, though not all of them. This table has about 140,000 clones, 90% to 95% appearing once. This clone showed up just a few times. V dropped 3 bases and J dropped 9; count of bases not matched to a gene: 7. The CDR3 contains 14 residues. Germline V lookup: CDR1 SGHDT, CDR2 YYEEEE. The TCR originated in a man between 35 and 55 years old in good health. The sequenced sample consisted of blood. The V and J genes are TRBV5-6 and TRBJ2-1; 9 bases fit TRBD1. CDR3: CASSWGTGKSEQFF. CDR3 nucleotide sequence: TGTGCCAGCAGCTGGGGGACAGGGAAAAGTGAGCAGTTCTTC.